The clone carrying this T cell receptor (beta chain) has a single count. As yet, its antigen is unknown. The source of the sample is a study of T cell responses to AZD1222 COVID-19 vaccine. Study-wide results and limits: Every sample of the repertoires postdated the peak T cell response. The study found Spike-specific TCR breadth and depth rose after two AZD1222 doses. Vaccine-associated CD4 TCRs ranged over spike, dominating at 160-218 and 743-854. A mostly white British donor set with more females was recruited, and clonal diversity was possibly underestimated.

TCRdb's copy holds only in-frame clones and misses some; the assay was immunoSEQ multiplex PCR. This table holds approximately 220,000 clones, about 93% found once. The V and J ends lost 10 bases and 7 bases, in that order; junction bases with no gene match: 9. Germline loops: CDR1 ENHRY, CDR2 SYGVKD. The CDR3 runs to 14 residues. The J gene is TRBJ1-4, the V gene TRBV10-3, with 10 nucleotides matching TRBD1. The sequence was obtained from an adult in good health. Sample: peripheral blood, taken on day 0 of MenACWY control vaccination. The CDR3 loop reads CATSPRTGGEKLFF. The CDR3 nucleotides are TGTGCCACCTCTCCCCGGACAGGGGGTGAAAAACTGTTTTTT.